This note documents a single TCR beta chain sequence. Its antigen is unknown. Reverse transcription of all isolated RNA meant that expressed TCRB transcripts were sequenced. Generated by immunoSEQ multiplex PCR, the TCRdb table keeps only in-frame clones and is missing some. The sample lists 250,000 to 300,000 clones, roughly a quarter occurring once. The data belong to a study of beta chain features in type 1 diabetes. Looking at the study overall: There was similarity between patients and healthy donors in age, gender and cell yields. Sorted cell examination encompassed about 110 million cells across all samples. Study-level points and caveats: A moderate, significant TCRB CDR3 shortening appeared in type 1 diabetes across four CD4+ subsets.

The TCR was taken from a woman aged 25 to 39 with type 1 diabetes. The source material was naive CD4+ T cells from blood.

CDR3 loop: CAWTKREDNEQFF. As DNA, the CDR3 is TGTGCCTGGACAAAGCGGGAGGACAATGAGCAGTTCTTC. The V and J genes are TRBV30 and TRBJ2-1, with 9 bases identical to TRBD2. J gave up 5 bases and V 4 bases, and 3 bases lay outside the gene matches. Germline V gene sequence: CDR1 GTSNPN, CDR2 SVGIG (reference sequence). The CDR3 sequence is 13 residues long.